Sequencing of this T cell receptor (beta chain) was carried out in a study of neurological immune-mediated disorders. TCRdb reprocessed the 5' RACE reads via MiXCR and lists one record per CDR3 protein. The sample shows tens of thousands of distinct CDR3 sequences, around 3.4% of them seen only once. This clonotype appeared many times. Its antigen is unknown. Trimming left V 5 bases short and J 2 bases short, with 13 bases between. Germline CDR1 and CDR2: SGHTA and FQGNSA. This CDR3 region has 15 residues. Findings and caveats of the study: The study found the most TCR clonal expansion in HTLV-1-associated myelopathy and the least in multiple sclerosis, below healthy controls. Across subjects, expanded clones had no CDR3 amino acid sequences in common, pointing to private repertoires in all groups.

The sample taken for sequencing was PBMCs. This receptor was identified in a woman aged 50 to 60 with multiple sclerosis. The rearrangement links TRBV7-2 to TRBJ2-1, with a weak D call TRBD1 (5 bases). The CDR3 DNA is TGTGCCAGCAGCCCCAACAGGTTAGCCTACAATGAGCAGTTCTTC. Translation gives CASSPNRLAYNEQFF.